The rows below give T cell receptor beta chains drawn from one sample of a study of lymphopenia after photon versus proton radiotherapy. Profiling relied on immunoSEQ multiplex PCR, and the TCRdb table lists in-frame clones only, not all of them. The sample includes tens of thousands of clones, roughly 84% of them seen just once. The sequencing here drew on peripheral blood, taken from a patient treated with proton-based radiotherapy. These receptors were obtained from a man aged 60 to 69 with pancreatic cancer. CDR3s leave out the opening cysteine and the closing phenylalanine or tryptophan. Fields, in order: CDR3 protein, D gene, V gene. D genes are given only for firm matches.

CDR3aa: ASGTGGSSYNEQF
d_gene: TRBD1
v_gene: TRBV28

CDR3aa: ASSERARGSINEQF
d_gene: NA
v_gene: TRBV6-1

CDR3aa: AARKAGAGTEAF
d_gene: NA
v_gene: TRBV6-5

CDR3aa: ASSLTSQETQY
d_gene: NA
v_gene: TRBV5-1

CDR3aa: ASSGLAGSGELF
d_gene: TRBD2
v_gene: TRBV18

CDR3aa: ASSQVMGASYEQY
d_gene: NA
v_gene: TRBV4-3

CDR3aa: AWSSGTSGGVGETQY
d_gene: TRBD2
v_gene: TRBV30

CDR3aa: AWTRGTGELF
d_gene: NA
v_gene: TRBV30

CDR3aa: ASRPQGNTEAF
d_gene: NA
v_gene: TRBV5-6

CDR3aa: ASSATGSGANVLT
d_gene: NA
v_gene: TRBV5-1

CDR3aa: SALMGRPEAF
d_gene: NA
v_gene: TRBV29-1

CDR3aa: ASSLAASLGADTQY
d_gene: NA
v_gene: TRBV7-6

CDR3aa: ASSRTGGNTEAF
d_gene: TRBD1
v_gene: TRBV28

CDR3aa: ASSSGTSGSGGEQF
d_gene: TRBD2
v_gene: TRBV6-5

CDR3aa: ASSSYGTGSETQY
d_gene: TRBD1
v_gene: TRBV6-6

CDR3aa: ASGESNQPQH
d_gene: NA
v_gene: TRBV27

CDR3aa: ASSEFSSGANVLT
d_gene: NA
v_gene: TRBV2

CDR3aa: ASSQGGDSSYEQY
d_gene: NA
v_gene: TRBV4-2

CDR3aa: ASSFLSTGVGQETQY
d_gene: TRBD1
v_gene: TRBV28

CDR3aa: ASSLLINLALHNEQF
d_gene: NA
v_gene: TRBV5-4

CDR3aa: ASSIRDRLHEQY
d_gene: TRBD1
v_gene: TRBV19

CDR3aa: ASSQRYQETQY
d_gene: NA
v_gene: TRBV14

CDR3aa: ASSSSGSGETQY
d_gene: NA
v_gene: TRBV5-1

CDR3aa: ASSNFNQPQH
d_gene: NA
v_gene: TRBV7-9

CDR3aa: AWSSGTQGSTDTQY
d_gene: NA
v_gene: TRBV30

CDR3aa: ASHSVNQPQH
d_gene: NA
v_gene: TRBV28

CDR3aa: ASSLLAEKGHEQY
d_gene: TRBD2
v_gene: TRBV18

CDR3aa: ASSQIAGVPGELF
d_gene: TRBD2
v_gene: TRBV4-1

CDR3aa: ASSLRREGTGELF
d_gene: TRBD2
v_gene: TRBV7-2

CDR3aa: ASTPVGAGMNTEAF
d_gene: NA
v_gene: TRBV28

CDR3aa: ASSGTDLQRFSGNTIY
d_gene: NA
v_gene: TRBV6-1

CDR3aa: ASSPRTAFSYEQY
d_gene: NA
v_gene: TRBV7-9

CDR3aa: ASSHNREETQY
d_gene: NA
v_gene: TRBV5-4

CDR3aa: ASSLGTDYGYT
d_gene: TRBD1
v_gene: TRBV7-2

CDR3aa: ASSDWGSGANVLT
d_gene: NA
v_gene: TRBV2

CDR3aa: SVEGEGGASSYEQY
d_gene: TRBD2
v_gene: TRBV29-1

CDR3aa: ASSSMGANQPQH
d_gene: NA
v_gene: TRBV5-4

CDR3aa: ASSERAGTDTQY
d_gene: NA
v_gene: TRBV9

CDR3aa: ASTRRWGALDTQY
d_gene: NA
v_gene: TRBV5-5

CDR3aa: ATSRPGLASVTF
d_gene: TRBD2
v_gene: TRBV15

CDR3aa: ASSRSRGRGLNEQF
d_gene: NA
v_gene: TRBV5-8

CDR3aa: AIREQGRTYNEQF
d_gene: NA
v_gene: TRBV10-3

CDR3aa: ASIPRTRGNEQF
d_gene: NA
v_gene: TRBV6-1

CDR3aa: ATHNALGTEAF
d_gene: NA
v_gene: TRBV6-1

CDR3aa: ASSFGLKSYNEQF
d_gene: NA
v_gene: TRBV5-1

CDR3aa: ASSQVGTGGETQY
d_gene: NA
v_gene: TRBV4-1

CDR3aa: ASSLGLPDTQY
d_gene: NA
v_gene: TRBV11-2

CDR3aa: ASSWGLAGGSGKQF
d_gene: TRBD2
v_gene: TRBV5-4